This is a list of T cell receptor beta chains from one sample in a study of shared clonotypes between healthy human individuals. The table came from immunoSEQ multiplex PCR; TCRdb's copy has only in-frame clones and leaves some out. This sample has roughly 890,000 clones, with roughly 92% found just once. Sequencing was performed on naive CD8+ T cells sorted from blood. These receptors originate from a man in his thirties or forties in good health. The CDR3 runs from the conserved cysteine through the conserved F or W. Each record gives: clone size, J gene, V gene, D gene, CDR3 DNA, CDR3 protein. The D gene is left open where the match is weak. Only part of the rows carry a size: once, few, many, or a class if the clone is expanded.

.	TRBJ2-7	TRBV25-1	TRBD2	TGTGCCAGCCTTAGCGGGAGCTCCTACGAGCAGTACTTC	CASLSGSSYEQYF
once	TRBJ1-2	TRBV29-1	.	TGCAGCGTTGCCCGCCGCCAGGCCGAAAATCAATGGGGCTATGGCTACACCTTC	CSVARRQAENQWGYGYTF
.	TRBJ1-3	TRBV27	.	TGTGCCAGCAGTTTGGGATCCGCTGGAAACACCATATATTTT	CASSLGSAGNTIYF
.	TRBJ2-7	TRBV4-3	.	TGCGCCAGCAGCCATGGTCACAACTACGAGCAGTACTTC	CASSHGHNYEQYF
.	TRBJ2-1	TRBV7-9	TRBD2	TGTGCCAGCAGCCCCAGGATGGCCGGGACTAGCGGGTACAATGAGCAGTTCTTC	CASSPRMAGTSGYNEQFF
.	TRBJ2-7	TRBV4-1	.	TGCGCCAGCAGCCAAGCCCCCTGGTACGAGCAGTACTTC	CASSQAPWYEQYF
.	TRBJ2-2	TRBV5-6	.	TGTGCCAGCACCGGGGTCGCGAACACCGGGGAGCTGTTTTTT	CASTGVANTGELFF
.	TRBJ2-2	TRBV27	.	TGTGCCAGCAGTTTACTTAGGGGAGCCGGGGAGCTGTTTTTT	CASSLLRGAGELFF
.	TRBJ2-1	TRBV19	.	TGTGCCAGTAGTCAGTACCGTTACAATGAGCAGTTCTTC	CASSQYRYNEQFF
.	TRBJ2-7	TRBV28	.	TGTGCCAGCAGAAGGACTCTAGCCACCTACGAGCAGTACTTC	CASRRTLATYEQYF
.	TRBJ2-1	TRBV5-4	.	TGTGCCAGCAGCTTAAGTGACACTGAGCAGTTCTTC	CASSLSDTEQFF
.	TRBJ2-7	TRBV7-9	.	TGTGCCAGCCAAGGAACCTCCTACGAGCAGTACTTC	CASQGTSYEQYF
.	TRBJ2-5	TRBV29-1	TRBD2	TGCAGCGTTGTCCCTAGCGGGCAAATGGAGACCCAGTACTTC	CSVVPSGQMETQYF
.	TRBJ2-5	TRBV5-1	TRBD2	TGCGCCAGCACCTCAAGCGGGAGCGGGGAGACCCAGTACTTC	CASTSSGSGETQYF
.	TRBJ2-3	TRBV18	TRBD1	TGTGCCAGCTCCCCCTACAGGGGGCAAGCAGATACGCAGTATTTT	CASSPYRGQADTQYF
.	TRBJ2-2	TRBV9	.	TGTGCCAGCAGCGTTCTAGAGGTTAGCGCCGGGGAGCTGTTTTTT	CASSVLEVSAGELFF
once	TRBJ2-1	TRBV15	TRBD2	TGTGCCACCAGCATATCCAGCGGGACCGTCGTCGACAATGAGCAGTTCTTC	CATSISSGTVVDNEQFF
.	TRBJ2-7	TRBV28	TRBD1	TGTGCCAGCAGGTCACCGGTCTGGGACAGGGAATACGAGCAGTACTTC	CASRSPVWDREYEQYF
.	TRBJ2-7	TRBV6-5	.	TGTGCCAGCACTACCGGACCCACAAACTACGAGCAGTACTTC	CASTTGPTNYEQYF
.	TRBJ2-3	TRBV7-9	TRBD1	TGTGCCAGCCGCCCTGCCGGGACAGATGCACAGACTACGCAGTATTTT	CASRPAGTDAQTTQYF
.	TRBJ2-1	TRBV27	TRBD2	TGTGCCAGCAGTTCCTGGACTAGCGGAACAGACAATGAGCAGTTCTTC	CASSSWTSGTDNEQFF
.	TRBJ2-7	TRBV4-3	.	TGCGCCAGCAGCCAAGACGCTGCCGGGGCCTACGAGCAGTACTTC	CASSQDAAGAYEQYF
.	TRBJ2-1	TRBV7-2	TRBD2	TGTGCCAGCAGCTTCGGGCCTAGCGGGATTCACGGCAATGAGCAGTTCTTC	CASSFGPSGIHGNEQFF
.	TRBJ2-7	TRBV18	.	TGTGCCAGCTCACCAGTAGGGGGTCTGATTAACGAGCAGTACTTC	CASSPVGGLINEQYF
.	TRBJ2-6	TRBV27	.	TGTGCCAGCAGTTTATCAGGGTCTGGGGCCAACGTCCTGACTTTC	CASSLSGSGANVLTF
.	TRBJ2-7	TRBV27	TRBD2	TGTGCCAGCAGTCCCCTCCCGGGACTAGATCCGTCCTACGAGCAGTACTTC	CASSPLPGLDPSYEQYF
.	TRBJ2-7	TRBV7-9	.	TGTGCCAGCAGCTCCACGACTAGTACCCACCCTGCCTACGAGCAGTACTTC	CASSSTTSTHPAYEQYF
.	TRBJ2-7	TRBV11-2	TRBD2	TGTGCCAGCAGCTCCGGACTAGTGGGGTCCTACGAGCAGTACTTC	CASSSGLVGSYEQYF
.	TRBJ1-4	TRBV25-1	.	TGTGCCAGCAGTGAATCGGCTTTACTTGCAACTAATGAAAAACTGTTTTTT	CASSESALLATNEKLFF
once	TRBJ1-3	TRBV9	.	TGTGCCAGCAGCCCTTGGGACAATGGAAACACCATATATTTT	CASSPWDNGNTIYF
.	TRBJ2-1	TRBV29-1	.	TGCAGCGTTGAATCTACAAGGTGGGAGTACAATGAGCAGTTCTTC	CSVESTRWEYNEQFF
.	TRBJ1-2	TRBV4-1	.	TGCGCCAGCAGCCAAGATGCGTCAGGGCTCGGCTACACCTTC	CASSQDASGLGYTF
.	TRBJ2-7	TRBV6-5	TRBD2	TGTGCCAGCAGTTACCCTCTAGCGGGTACCTACGAGCAGTACTTC	CASSYPLAGTYEQYF
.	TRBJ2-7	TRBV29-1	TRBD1	TGCAGCGTTGAGAGACAGGGCTCCTACGAGCAGTACTTC	CSVERQGSYEQYF
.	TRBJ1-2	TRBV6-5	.	TGTGCCAGCAGTTTCGGGGAGGGCTATGGCTACACCTTC	CASSFGEGYGYTF
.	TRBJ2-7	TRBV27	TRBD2	TGTGCCAGCAGTTCCCGACTAGCGGGAGAGCTTTACGAGCAGTACTTC	CASSSRLAGELYEQYF
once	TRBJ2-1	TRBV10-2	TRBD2	TGCGCCAGCAGTGTTGGGAGGGTAAGCTCCTACAATGAGCAGTTCTTC	CASSVGRVSSYNEQFF
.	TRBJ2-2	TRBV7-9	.	TGTGCCAGCAGCGCCATTAACACCGGGGAGCTGTTTTTT	CASSAINTGELFF
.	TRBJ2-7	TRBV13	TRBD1	TGTGCCAGCAGCGACCGGGACAGGGTCAATGAGCAGTACTTC	CASSDRDRVNEQYF